The clone carrying this T cell receptor (beta chain) has more than one count but fewer than ten. This was a deep-level run. Every immunoSEQ plate was one replicate of a subset's evenly spread DNA. The method was immunoSEQ multiplex PCR; TCRdb's version includes in-frame clones alone and lacks a portion of them. The sample lists some 1.1 million clones, roughly 80% seen once, with roughly 0.9% in the top ten. These data belong to a study of shared clonotypes between healthy human individuals. Study overall: Those who served as donors were two women and three men between the ages of 18 and 49.

CDR1 KGHSH and CDR2 LQKENI come from the germline V gene. The CDR3 sequence is 12 residues long. The V gene lost 6 bases and the J gene lost 5 bases, with 10 bases spanning the gap. The sequenced sample consisted of memory CD4+ T cells from PBMCs. As to subset: CD45RA-negative fraction. This receptor was obtained from a man between 18 and 29 years old in good health. Some clones in this sample may be carry-over from other donors' samples. The J gene is TRBJ1-2, the V gene TRBV18; D is possibly TRBD1 (5 bases). CDR3: CASSSGKYGYTF. In nucleotides, the CDR3 is TGTGCCAGCTCTTCAGGGAAGTATGGCTACACCTTC.